The present entry profiles one TCR beta chain with its context. The antigen remains undetermined. The source of the sample is a study of cytomegalovirus exposure and HLA in healthy donors. The V gene end was trimmed by 4 bases and the J gene end by 3 bases; junction bases not matched to a gene: 4. CDR1 SGHNT and CDR2 YYREEE come from the germline V gene (reference sequence). CDR3 size: 14 residues. In the PCR, 60 Vbeta and 13 Jbeta primers were used. TCRdb keeps only in-frame clones here, not all; method: immunoSEQ multiplex PCR. Its listing shows roughly 82,000 clones. Findings and limits, study-wide: For most TCR beta V segments, an earlier analysis put the productive rate at about 87% or about 30% of the time. A later analysis linked a missense DCLRE1C variant to TCR beta V- and J-gene trimming. Common viral pathogens were later found to be apparently linked to several of the most significant clusters.

J is TRBJ2-5 and V is TRBV5-4; TRBD2 matches at 9 bases. The receptor was derived from an older woman in good health and CMV-seronegative. The sequenced sample was PBMCs. As DNA, the CDR3 is TGTGCCAGCAGCATGCGACTAGCGGAAGAGACCCAGTACTTC. It is translated as CASSMRLAEETQYF.